This T cell receptor (beta chain) was captured by sequencing in a study of OX40 agonist ivuxolimab in advanced cancers. Study in general: Hepatocellular carcinoma, melanoma, renal cell or head and neck cancer occurred in dose-escalation patients. Around 40% of patients had received prior checkpoint inhibitor therapy. Partial responses, seen in three patients, involved one hepatocellular carcinoma and two cutaneous melanomas. Study-level results: Dosing at 0.1 to 3.0 mg/kg was accompanied by clonal expansion of CD4+ and CD8+ blood T cells by week 6.

CDR3 length equals 16 residues. The V gene lost 0 bases and the J gene lost 1 base, with 14 bases spanning the gap. Germline V gives CDR1 SGDLS, CDR2 YYNGEE. Data came from immunoSEQ multiplex PCR; TCRdb stores just in-frame clones and leaves some out. In the table there are 55,000 to 70,000 clones, about 88% of which are singletons. A remark on this clone: Antigen: not known.

This receptor was identified in an adult with an advanced solid tumor such as melanoma, head and neck, liver or kidney cancer. The genes are TRBV9 and TRBJ2-7; D possibly matches TRBD1 or TRBD2 (5 bases each). The sample was CD4+ or CD8+ T cells sorted from blood, taken in a trial of the OX40 agonist ivuxolimab. CDR3 DNA: TGTGCCAGCAGCGTAGGTCCCGGGACGGGATCCTACGAGCAGTACTTC. Encoded protein: CASSVGPGTGSYEQYF. Full variable domain (remainder filled in from reference TRBV9 and TRBJ2-7): DSGVTQTPKHLITATGQRVTLRCSPRSGDLSVYWYQQSLDQGLQFLIQYYNGEERAKGNILERFSAQQFPDLHSELNLSSLELGDSALYFCASSVGPGTGSYEQYFGPGTRLTVT.